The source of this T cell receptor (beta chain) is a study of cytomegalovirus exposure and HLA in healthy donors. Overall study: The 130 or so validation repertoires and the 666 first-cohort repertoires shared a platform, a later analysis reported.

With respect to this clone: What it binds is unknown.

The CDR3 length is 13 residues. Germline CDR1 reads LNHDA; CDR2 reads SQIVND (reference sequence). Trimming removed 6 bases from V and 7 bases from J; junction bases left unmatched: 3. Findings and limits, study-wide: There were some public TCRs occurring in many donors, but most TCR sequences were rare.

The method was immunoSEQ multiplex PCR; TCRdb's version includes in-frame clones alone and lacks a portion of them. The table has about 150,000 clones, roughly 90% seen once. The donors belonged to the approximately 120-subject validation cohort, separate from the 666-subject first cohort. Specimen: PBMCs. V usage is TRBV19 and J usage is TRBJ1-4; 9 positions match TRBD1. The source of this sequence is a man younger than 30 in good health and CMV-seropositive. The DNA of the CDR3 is TGTGCCAGTAGACCGGACAGGGGTGAAAAACTGTTTTTT. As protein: CASRPDRGEKLFF. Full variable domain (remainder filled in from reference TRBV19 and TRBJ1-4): DGGITQSPKYLFRKEGQNVTLSCEQNLNHDAMYWYRQDPGQGLRLIYYSQIVNDFQKGDIAEGYSVSREKKESFPLTVTSAQKNPTAFYLCASRPDRGEKLFFGSGTQLSVL.